This passage covers 11 T cell receptor beta chains from one sample sequenced in a study of blood T cell repertoires in COVID-19. TCRdb's table, derived via immunoSEQ multiplex PCR, lists solely in-frame clones and lacks some. The sample consists of some 70,000 clones, about 85% of them appearing once. Sequencing was carried out using peripheral blood. These receptor sequences come from a man aged 80 or over with acute or convalescent COVID-19.

The genes are TRBV29-1 and TRBJ2-7, with a weak D call TRBD2 (6 bases). This CDR3 spans 13 amino acids. Germline V lookup: CDR1 SQVTM, CDR2 ANQGSEA. The V end was cut by 4 bases, the J end by 6 bases, with 16 bases between. The CDR3 nucleotides are TGCAGCGTTGTAGGAGGGGTGAAGGGCGAGCAGTACTTC. Its translation is CSVVGGVKGEQYF.

The rearrangement links TRBV7-6 to TRBJ1-4; D remains ambiguous. Looked up from germline, CDR1 is SGHVS and CDR2 is FNYEAQ. V was pared by 1 base and J by 1 base, with 4 bases between. This CDR3 contains 14 residues. The CDR3 protein is CASSLGRTNEKLFF. CDR3 nucleotide sequence: TGTGCCAGCAGCTTAGGCAGAACTAATGAAAAACTGTTTTTT.

The rearrangement uses TRBV5-1 and TRBJ2-1; no definite D call. Trimming stripped 5 bases from V and 7 bases from J, with 13 bases between. The CDR3 loop spans 13 amino acids. Germline CDR1 is SGHRS and CDR2 is YFSETQ. CDR3 DNA sequence: TGCGCCAGCAGACCCGGTGGGCGAAATGAGCAGTTCTTC. This codes for CASRPGGRNEQFF.

About this clone: This sample also contains other DNA sequences that code for the same CDR3. The V call is TRBV6-5, the J call TRBJ2-3, with 13 bases matching TRBD2. From germline, CDR1 is MNHEY and CDR2 SVGAGI. The trim removed 10 bases at V and 4 bases at J, leaving 2 bases unmatched. This CDR3 has 13 amino acids. In DNA form, the CDR3 reads TGTGCCATTGGACTAGCGGGAGCAGATACGCAGTATTTT. Its translation: CAIGLAGADTQYF.

The chain employs TRBV12-5 and TRBJ2-1, with D perhaps matching TRBD1 (5 bases). From germline, CDR1 is LGHNT and CDR2 FRNRAP. CDR3 size: 10 residues. Trimming removed 6 bases from V and 8 bases from J, with 5 bases in between. The CDR3 is CASGRDEQFF. CDR3 nucleotide sequence: TGTGCTAGTGGCAGGGATGAGCAGTTCTTC.

The J gene is TRBJ2-1, the V gene TRBV19, with a possible D match to TRBD1 (6 bases). This CDR3 contains 15 residues. Germline V gene sequence: CDR1 LNHDA, CDR2 SQIVND (reference sequence). V gave up 4 bases and J gave up 5 bases, with 15 bases separating them. CDR3 sequence: CASSTITGLDNEQFF. As DNA, the CDR3 is TGTGCCAGTAGTACTATCACAGGGTTGGACAATGAGCAGTTCTTC.

This chain joins TRBV27 and TRBJ2-2, with 9 bases that match TRBD1. The trim removed 6 bases at V and 1 base at J, leaving 3 bases unmatched. CDR1 MNHEY and CDR2 SMNVEV come from the germline V gene (reference sequence). This CDR3 spans 15 amino acids. CDR3 nucleotides: TGTGCCAGCAGGGGGACAGGGTTGAACACCGGGGAGCTGTTTTTT. Protein sequence: CASRGTGLNTGELFF.

The rearrangement uses TRBV7-8 and TRBJ2-7; D might be TRBD2 (5 bases). Germline V gene lookup returns CDR1 SGHVS and CDR2 FQNEAQ. The V end lost 5 bases, the J end lost 2 bases, and 25 bases lay between the germline ends. The CDR3 covers 18 residues. The CDR3 DNA reads as TGTGCCAGCAGCCCCTCTTCGCTTATGAGCGGAGCGGCCTACGAGCAGTACTTC. Its protein product is CASSPSSLMSGAAYEQYF.

The V and J genes are TRBV24-1 and TRBJ2-2; D gene ambiguous. This CDR3 comprises 14 residues. Trimming pared 5 bases from V and 5 bases from J, leaving 11 bases between. CDR1 is KGHDR and CDR2 is SFDVKD in the germline V gene. The CDR3, as DNA: TGTGCCACCAGTGTTACCAGTAAGACCGGGGAGCTGTTTTTT. Protein sequence: CATSVTSKTGELFF.

This clone has a handful of counts. The chain couples TRBV5-4 to TRBJ1-2, with 9 bases that match TRBD1. V dropped 4 bases and J dropped 3; count of bases not matched to a gene: 7. Germline CDR1 is SGHNT and CDR2 is YYREEE (reference sequence). This CDR3 region has 15 residues. The CDR3 sequence is CASSTQGASHYGYTF. CDR3 in DNA: TGTGCCAGCAGCACACAGGGGGCATCTCACTATGGCTACACCTTC.

V usage is TRBV30 and J usage is TRBJ2-1, with a weak D call TRBD2 (5 bases). This CDR3 region has 14 residues. Germline loops: CDR1 GTSNPN, CDR2 SVGIG (reference sequence). The germline V and J ends were trimmed by 0 bases and 4 bases, with 10 bases remaining between them. CDR3 bases: TGTGCCTGGAGTGTAAGCGGACCTTACAATGAGCAGTTCTTC. Its protein is CAWSVSGPYNEQFF.